The rows below give T cell receptor beta chains drawn from one sample of a study of T cell repertoires in cytomegalovirus infection. These receptors lack a known antigen. TCRdb passed the reads through MiXCR, listing each CDR3 protein once. The sample has under 150,000 distinct CDR3 sequences; about 24% are singletons. The sample comprised PBMCs, sequenced either directly or after in vitro stimulation (not recorded which). The receptors were gathered from a human donor in good health (CMV status not recorded). Some clones in this sample may be carry-over from other donors' samples. Both conserved end residues are part of each CDR3. D genes are given only for firm matches. Where a row states a size, it is once, few, many or the class of an expanded clone; other rows omit it.

length	V	D	J	size	CDR3	DNA
15	TRBV7-2	.	TRBJ2-1	few	CASSLAHWSYNEQFF	TGTGCCAGCAGCTTAGCGCACTGGTCCTACAATGAGCAGTTCTTC
12	TRBV29-1	.	TRBJ1-5	many	CSVGHSNQPQHF	TGCAGCGTGGGACATAGCAATCAGCCCCAGCATTTT
16	TRBV28	.	TRBJ1-2	many	CASSFPGGLQGYGYTF	TGTGCCAGCAGTTTCCCTGGGGGCCTCCAAGGCTATGGCTACACCTTC
17	TRBV11-2	TRBD1	TRBJ1-2	.	CASSSSTGAPTLYGYTF	TGTGCCAGCAGCTCGTCGACAGGGGCACCGACACTTTATGGCTACACCTTC
14	TRBV4-1	.	TRBJ1-4	few	CASSLTGPNEKLFF	TGCGCCAGCAGCCTGACAGGACCTAATGAAAAACTGTTTTTT
14	TRBV12-3/TRBV12-4	TRBD1	TRBJ1-1	.	CASSRTGVNTEAFF	TGTGCCAGCAGTCGGACAGGGGTGAACACTGAAGCTTTCTTT
16	TRBV7-9	TRBD2	TRBJ2-1	many	CASSPTRLAAYNEQFF	TGTGCCAGCAGCCCAACTAGACTAGCGGCCTACAATGAGCAGTTCTTC
18	TRBV11-3	.	TRBJ2-3	few	CASSLDLRSLASTDTQYF	TGTGCCAGCAGCTTAGATCTTAGAAGTTTGGCTAGCACAGATACGCAGTATTTT
13	TRBV30	.	TRBJ2-2	.	CAWSPKETGELFF	TGTGCCTGGAGTCCCAAGGAAACCGGGGAGCTGTTTTTT
14	TRBV23-1	.	TRBJ2-1	.	CASSPFPGYNEQFF	TGCGCCAGCAGTCCCTTCCCAGGGTACAATGAGCAGTTCTTC
13	TRBV27	TRBD2	TRBJ2-7	few	CASSFGGSYEQYF	TGTGCCAGCAGTTTTGGCGGGAGCTACGAGCAGTACTTC
14	TRBV20-1	.	TRBJ1-1	few	CSAGTGVKVPEAFF	TGCAGTGCTGGTACGGGGGTGAAGGTTCCTGAAGCTTTCTTT
15	TRBV24-1	TRBD2	TRBJ2-1	few	CATSDTGRAMNEQFF	TGTGCCACCAGTGATACCGGGAGGGCCATGAATGAGCAGTTCTTC
15	TRBV5-1	.	TRBJ2-1	few	CASSLAGPTYNEQFF	TGCGCCAGCAGCTTGGCAGGTCCCACCTACAATGAGCAGTTCTTC
16	TRBV12-3/TRBV12-4	TRBD1	TRBJ2-1	many	CASSKPGQGAVNEQFF	TGTGCCAGCAGCAAACCGGGACAGGGGGCGGTCAATGAGCAGTTCTTC
17	TRBV7-2	.	TRBJ2-4	few	CASSLALSPLAKNIQYF	TGTGCCAGCAGCTTAGCGTTGAGTCCTCTAGCCAAAAACATTCAGTACTTC
18	TRBV6-6	TRBD1	TRBJ1-5	.	CASSSGTGVHSANQPQHF	TGTGCCAGCAGTTCCGGGACAGGGGTCCATAGTGCCAATCAGCCCCAGCATTTT
17	TRBV28	TRBD1	TRBJ1-4	.	CASGGRGGLTTNEKLFF	TGTGCCAGCGGGGGCAGGGGGGGGCTCACGACTAATGAAAAACTGTTTTTT
14	TRBV7-2	.	TRBJ1-1	many	CASSLASGYTEAFF	TGTGCCAGCAGCTTAGCATCAGGGTACACTGAAGCTTTCTTT
14	TRBV28	.	TRBJ1-2	.	CASTFTAARGGYTF	TGTGCCAGCACTTTCACCGCCGCGCGGGGGGGCTACACCTTC
14	TRBV7-9	.	TRBJ1-2	.	CASSPVEANYGYTF	TGTGCCAGCAGCCCCGTGGAAGCTAACTATGGCTACACCTTC
12	TRBV27	.	TRBJ2-5	few	CASTSTGETQYF	TGTGCCAGCACGAGCACGGGAGAGACCCAGTACTTC
16	TRBV11-2	.	TRBJ1-2	few	CASSPVGGATGSGYTF	TGTGCCAGCAGCCCGGTGGGAGGCGCGACTGGGTCTGGCTACACCTTC
16	TRBV19	.	TRBJ2-3	.	CASSIGTARAHGTQYF	TGTGCCAGTAGTATAGGGACGGCCCGAGCACATGGTACGCAGTATTTT
13	TRBV29-1	.	TRBJ2-5	few	CSVRSRSQETQYF	TGCAGCGTTCGATCTCGGTCTCAAGAGACCCAGTACTTC
14	TRBV29-1	TRBD1	TRBJ1-1	.	CSVEIDREGAEAFF	TGCAGCGTTGAAATTGACAGGGAAGGCGCTGAAGCTTTCTTT
17	TRBV6-2/TRBV6-3	TRBD2	TRBJ2-3	few	CASSYPISGRSADTQYF	TGTGCCAGCAGTTACCCTATTAGCGGGAGGTCAGCAGATACGCAGTATTTT
19	TRBV7-6	TRBD2	TRBJ2-3	many	CASSLALRLAGANTDTQYF	TGTGCCAGCAGCTTAGCTTTGCGACTAGCGGGAGCCAATACAGATACGCAGTATTTT
15	TRBV19	TRBD1	TRBJ1-5	few	CASSPLPGGGQPQHF	TGTGCCAGTAGCCCCCTGCCAGGGGGCGGTCAGCCCCAGCATTTT
12	TRBV6-2/TRBV6-3	.	TRBJ2-6	few	CASTTGANVLTF	TGTGCCAGCACGACCGGGGCCAACGTCCTGACTTTC
14	TRBV20-1	.	TRBJ2-1	few	CSTNRDWEVNEQFF	TGCAGTACGAACCGGGACTGGGAGGTGAATGAGCAGTTCTTC
18	TRBV7-2	.	TRBJ2-1	.	CASSLELAGNSSYNEQFF	TGTGCCAGCAGCTTGGAACTAGCAGGGAACTCCTCCTACAATGAGCAGTTCTTC